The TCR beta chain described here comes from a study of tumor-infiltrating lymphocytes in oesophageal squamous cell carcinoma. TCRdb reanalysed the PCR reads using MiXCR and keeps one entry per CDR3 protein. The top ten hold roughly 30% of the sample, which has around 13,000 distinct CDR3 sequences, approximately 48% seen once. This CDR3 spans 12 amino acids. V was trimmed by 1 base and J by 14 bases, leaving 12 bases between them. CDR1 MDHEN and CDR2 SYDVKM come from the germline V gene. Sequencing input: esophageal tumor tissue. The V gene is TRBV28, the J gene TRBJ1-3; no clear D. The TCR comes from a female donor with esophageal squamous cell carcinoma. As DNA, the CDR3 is TGTGCCAGCAGTTTATCGGCCCGCCTTCTATATTTT. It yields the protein CASSLSARLLYF.